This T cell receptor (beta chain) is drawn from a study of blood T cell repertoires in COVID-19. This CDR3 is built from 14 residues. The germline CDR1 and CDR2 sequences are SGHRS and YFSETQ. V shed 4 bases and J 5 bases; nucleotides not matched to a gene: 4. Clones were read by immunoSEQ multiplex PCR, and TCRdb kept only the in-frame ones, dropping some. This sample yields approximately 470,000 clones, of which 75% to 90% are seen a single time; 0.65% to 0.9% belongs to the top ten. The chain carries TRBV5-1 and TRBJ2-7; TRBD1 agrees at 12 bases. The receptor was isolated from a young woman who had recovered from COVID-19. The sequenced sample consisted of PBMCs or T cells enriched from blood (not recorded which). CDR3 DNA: TGCGCCAGCAGCCGGGACAGGGGGCGGAACGAGCAGTACTTC. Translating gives CASSRDRGRNEQYF.